This T cell receptor (beta chain) is from a study of OX40 agonist ivuxolimab in advanced cancers. Germline-derived CDR1 and CDR2 are SGHAT and FQNNGV. This CDR3 spans 16 amino acids. The junction had 13 bases not matched to a gene; V was cut back by 8 bases and J by 5 bases. Profiled with immunoSEQ multiplex PCR; TCRdb holds only in-frame clones, not every one. The table includes about 58,000 clones, roughly 85% detected once. This clonotype was sampled from an adult with an advanced solid tumor such as melanoma, head and neck, liver or kidney cancer. The chain employs TRBV11-2 and TRBJ2-2, with 8 nucleotides matching TRBD2. This material consisted of CD4+ or CD8+ T cells sorted from blood, taken in a trial of the OX40 agonist ivuxolimab. The DNA for the CDR3 is TGTGCCAGCTCCCCCGGGGGGGCCTCCCGTACCGGGGAGCTGTTTTTT. This gives the protein CASSPGGASRTGELFF.